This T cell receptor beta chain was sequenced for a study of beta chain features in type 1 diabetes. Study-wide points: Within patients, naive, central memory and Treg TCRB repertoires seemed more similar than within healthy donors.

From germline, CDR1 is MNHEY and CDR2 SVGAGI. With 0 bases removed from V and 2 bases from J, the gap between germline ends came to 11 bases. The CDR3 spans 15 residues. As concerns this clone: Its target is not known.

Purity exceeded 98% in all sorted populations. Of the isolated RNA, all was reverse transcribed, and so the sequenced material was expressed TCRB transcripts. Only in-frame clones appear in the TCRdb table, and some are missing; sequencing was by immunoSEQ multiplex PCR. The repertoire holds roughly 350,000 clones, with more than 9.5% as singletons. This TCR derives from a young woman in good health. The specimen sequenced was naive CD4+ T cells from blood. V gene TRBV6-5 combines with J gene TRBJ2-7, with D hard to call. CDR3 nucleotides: TGTGCCAGCAGTTACTCGACTGTGGAACCCTACGAGCAGTACTTC. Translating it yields CASSYSTVEPYEQYF.